This T cell receptor (beta chain) originates from a study of identical twins. The germline gives CDR1 DFQATT, CDR2 SNEGSKA (reference sequence). The CDR3 has 12 residues. Between the trimmed V and J ends, which lost 7 bases and 8 bases, there was a span of 17 bases. TCRdb itself ran the 5' RACE reads through MiXCR, one entry per CDR3 protein. The table lists hundreds of thousands of distinct CDR3 sequences, about 20% of them singletons. The sample was also linked to a second study, of T cells expressing NK-cell markers. That paper adds: Sequencing covered eight donors, seven HCMV-seropositive and one seronegative. In several experiments, sorting was confined to alpha-beta TCR T cells through use of an anti-gamma-delta TCR antibody.

The sequenced sample was PBMCs. The chain links TRBV20-1 to TRBJ1-2, with D perhaps matching TRBD1 (5 bases). This TCR was sampled from a woman aged 18-29 years in good health. The CDR3 coding sequence is TGCAGTGTTCAGGGCCCGTTGGAGGGCTACACCTTC. Translating it yields CSVQGPLEGYTF.